Shown below are 20 T cell receptor beta chains from a single sample sequenced in a study of early T cells in non-severe SARS-CoV-2 infection. TCRdb reprocessed the 5' RACE reads with MiXCR, giving one entry per CDR3 protein. Here the sample spans about 63,000 distinct CDR3 sequences, about an eighth being singletons. The specimen was whole blood. Source of these receptors: an adult who was a healthcare worker with PCR-confirmed SARS-CoV-2 infection or an uninfected control (not recorded which).

This clonotype was observed at least ten times. The chain recombines TRBV25-1 with TRBJ2-1, with 8 bases identical to TRBD2. CDR3 length: 14 amino acids. Trimming cost V 7 bases and J 10 bases; bases outside gene matches: 12. Germline values: CDR1 MGHDK, CDR2 SYGVNS. The CDR3 sequence is CASNRAGEVREQFF. The CDR3 DNA reads TGTGCCAGCAATCGAGCGGGGGAAGTGCGGGAGCAGTTCTTC.

V usage is TRBV29-1 and J usage is TRBJ2-3; TRBD2 matches at 11 bases. This CDR3 region has 16 residues. The trim removed 7 bases at V and 0 bases at J, leaving 9 bases unmatched. Germline CDR1 reads SQVTM; CDR2 reads ANQGSEA. CDR3 amino acids: CSGGGLAVSSTDTQYF. CDR3 coding DNA: TGCAGCGGGGGGGGACTAGCGGTTTCTAGCACAGATACGCAGTATTTT.

In its sample, this clonotype was seen many times. V usage is TRBV20-1 and J usage is TRBJ1-2; 7 bases are a match to TRBD1. Germline lookup yields CDR1 DFQATT and CDR2 SNEGSKA (reference sequence). The length of the CDR3 is 13 residues. Germline trimming cut 0 bases from V and 4 bases from J; bases unmatched to any gene: 2. The CDR3 nucleotides are TGCAGTGCTAGAGACAGGGGGTTCTATGGCTACACCTTC. This codes for CSARDRGFYGYTF.

This clonotype has only a few counts. The chain is built from TRBV7-6 and TRBJ1-1; 8 positions agree with TRBD1. CDR3 size: 16 residues. Germline V lookup: CDR1 SGHVS, CDR2 FNYEAQ. Germline trimming cut 5 bases from V and 2 bases from J; bases unmatched to any gene: 10. For the CDR3, the DNA is TGTGCCAGCAGCCTCACAGGGGGACGGGTAAACACTGAAGCTTTCTTT. Translated: CASSLTGGRVNTEAFF.

This clonotype was observed many times. V usage is TRBV18 and J usage is TRBJ1-1; the D is unclear. The germline CDR1 and CDR2 sequences are KGHSH and LQKENI. The CDR3 consists of 14 residues. Trimming removed 3 bases from V and 0 bases from J, with 8 bases in between. The CDR3 protein is CASSPGELNTEAFF. The CDR3 coding sequence is TGTGCCAGCTCACCGGGCGAGCTGAACACTGAAGCTTTCTTT.

In this sample, this clonotype turned up many times. As DNA, the CDR3 is TGTGCCAGCTGCGGGACGGTACTATACGGCTACACCTTC. This codes for CASCGTVLYGYTF. The chain links TRBV6-2 or TRBV6-3 to TRBJ1-2, with TRBD1 as a possible D gene (5 bases). V lost 8 bases and J 8 bases, leaving 18 bases between the germline ends. This CDR3 is built from 13 residues. In germline, CDR1 is MNHEY, CDR2 SVGEGT.

This clonotype has a count of ten or more. V is TRBV9 and J is TRBJ2-7, with TRBD1 matching 9 bases. This CDR3 is 14 amino acids long. The V and J ends lost 0 bases and 7 bases, in that order; junction bases with no gene match: 5. Germline CDR1 and CDR2: SGDLS and YYNGEE. The CDR3 coding sequence is TGTGCCAGCAGCGTAGGGACAGGGGTAGGAGAGCAGTACTTC. It specifies CASSVGTGVGEQYF.

This clonotype was recorded many times. The CDR3: CASSLAGGPSDTQYF. CDR3 nucleotides: TGTGCCAGCAGCTTGGCGGGGGGCCCGTCAGATACGCAGTATTTT. The chain couples TRBV7-3 to TRBJ2-3; 8 bases agree with TRBD2. Per the germline V gene, CDR1 is SGHTA and CDR2 is FQGTGA. Germline trimming cut 3 bases from V and 4 bases from J; bases unmatched to any gene: 6. CDR3 length equals 15 residues.

V gene TRBV5-1 combines with J gene TRBJ2-7; no clear D. V lost 0 bases to trimming and J lost 4 bases, with 11 bases between them. The CDR3 sequence is 14 residues long. CDR1 and CDR2 from the germline V gene are SGHRS and YFSETQ. The CDR3 reads CASSLAAEVYEQYF. CDR3 coding DNA: TGCGCCAGCAGCTTGGCGGCGGAAGTATACGAGCAGTACTTC.

This clonotype was seen once. The chain combines TRBV3-1 with TRBJ1-2; D not certain. Germline-derived CDR1 and CDR2 are LGHDT and YNNKEL (reference sequence). V lost 1 base to trimming and J lost 8 bases, with 8 bases between them. The CDR3 totals 12 residues. CDR3 residues: CASSQAGDGYTF. The CDR3, as DNA: TGTGCCAGCAGCCAAGCAGGAGACGGCTACACCTTC.

Turning to this clonotype: A far larger clone lies a single base away; this is likely a read error. This chain joins TRBV11-2 and TRBJ2-3; unclear D gene. V dropped 5 bases and J dropped 2 bases, with 2 bases sitting between them. Germline values: CDR1 SGHAT, CDR2 FQNNGV. This CDR3 has 11 residues. Here the CDR3 DNA reads TGTGCCAGCAGCCCCACAGATACGCAGTATTTT. Translated, it gives CASSPTDTQYF.

This clonotype was seen ten or more times. The chain recombines TRBV29-1 with TRBJ2-1, with TRBD2 matching 7 bases. This CDR3 is built from 16 residues. Germline V CDR1 and CDR2: SQVTM, ANQGSEA. With 2 bases clipped from V and 8 bases from J, the junction kept 15 bases outside the gene matches. This chain's CDR3 is CSVEIWRTGGVDEQFF. The CDR3 nucleotides read TGCAGCGTTGAAATTTGGAGGACGGGGGGTGTCGATGAGCAGTTCTTC.

Only a few counts were recorded for this clonotype. This rearrangement joins TRBV4-1 to TRBJ2-7; the D call may be TRBD1 or TRBD2 (5 bases each). The CDR3 loop spans 15 amino acids. Germline CDR1 is MGHRA and CDR2 is YSYEKL. Trimming stripped 3 bases from V and 5 bases from J, with 17 bases between. The CDR3 DNA reads TGCGCCAGCAGCCAGAGCTCCGGGACGAGGGACGAGCAGTACTTC. Its protein product is CASSQSSGTRDEQYF.

This clonotype was observed at least ten times. The chain has TRBV29-1 and TRBJ2-7; D unclear. This CDR3 has 12 amino acids. V lost 2 bases to trimming and J lost 4 bases, with 9 bases between them. Germline values: CDR1 SQVTM, CDR2 ANQGSEA. CDR3 loop: CSVESAGYEQYF. The CDR3 DNA reads as TGCAGCGTTGAATCGGCAGGATACGAGCAGTACTTC.

This clonotype occurred many times. The chain employs TRBV2 and TRBJ2-7, with D uncertain. Germline values: CDR1 SNHLY, CDR2 FYNNEI. The CDR3 totals 12 residues. Trimming left V 8 bases short and J 6 bases short, with 14 bases between. CDR3 DNA sequence: TGTGCCAGCCAGATTGGACGTAGCGAGCAGTACTTC. This translates into CASQIGRSEQYF.

V is TRBV29-1 and J is TRBJ1-1; D not certain. Germline values: CDR1 SQVTM, CDR2 ANQGSEA. V was cut by 4 bases and J by 1 base, with 10 bases left in between. There are 13 residues in the CDR3. CDR3 sequence: CSVAVGQNTEAFF. Here the CDR3 DNA reads TGCAGCGTTGCGGTAGGCCAGAACACTGAAGCTTTCTTT.

Note on this clonotype: A much larger clone differs by one base, so this may be a read error. The rearrangement joins TRBV7-9 to TRBJ2-7, with 7 bases lining up with TRBD1. The CDR3 length is 14 residues. In germline, CDR1 is SEHNR, CDR2 FQNEAQ (reference sequence). The CDR3 here is CVSSHRDSSYEQYF. CDR3 sequence (DNA): TGTGTCAGCAGCCACCGGGACAGCTCCTACGAGCAGTACTTC. Looking up the rest from reference TRBV7-9 and TRBJ2-7 gives the full variable domain: DTGVSQNPRHKITKRGQNVTFRCDPISEHNRLYWYRQTLGQGPEFLTYFQNEAQLEKSRLLSDRFSAERPKGSFSTLEIQRTEQGDSAMYLCVSSHRDSSYEQYFGPGTRLTVT.

The chain uses TRBV29-1 and TRBJ2-3, with D uncertain. The CDR3 loop spans 10 amino acids. Germline CDR1 and CDR2: SQVTM and ANQGSEA. V lost 7 bases and J 8 bases, leaving 10 bases between the germline ends. This CDR3 reads CSDTTRTQYF. The CDR3, as DNA: TGCAGCGACACCACTCGTACGCAGTATTTT.

The genes are TRBV14 and TRBJ2-7, with D perhaps TRBD1 (6 bases). Germline V lookup: CDR1 SGHDN, CDR2 FVKESK. The CDR3 consists of 15 residues. V lost 4 bases and J lost 0, with 13 bases in between. Here the CDR3 DNA reads TGTGCCAGCAGCCGCAAGGACAGTCACTCCTACGAGCAGTACTTC. Translation: CASSRKDSHSYEQYF.

This clonotype was found a few times. The V gene is TRBV5-6, the J gene TRBJ2-2; 10 bases fit TRBD1. The germline V gene has CDR1 SGHDT and CDR2 YYEEEE. The CDR3 sequence is 18 residues long. The junction had 13 bases not matched to a gene; V was cut back by 4 bases and J by 4 bases. CDR3 sequence reads: CASSLGPLDRGRTGELFF. As DNA, the CDR3 is TGTGCCAGCAGCCTGGGGCCTCTTGACAGGGGGCGCACCGGGGAGCTGTTTTTT.